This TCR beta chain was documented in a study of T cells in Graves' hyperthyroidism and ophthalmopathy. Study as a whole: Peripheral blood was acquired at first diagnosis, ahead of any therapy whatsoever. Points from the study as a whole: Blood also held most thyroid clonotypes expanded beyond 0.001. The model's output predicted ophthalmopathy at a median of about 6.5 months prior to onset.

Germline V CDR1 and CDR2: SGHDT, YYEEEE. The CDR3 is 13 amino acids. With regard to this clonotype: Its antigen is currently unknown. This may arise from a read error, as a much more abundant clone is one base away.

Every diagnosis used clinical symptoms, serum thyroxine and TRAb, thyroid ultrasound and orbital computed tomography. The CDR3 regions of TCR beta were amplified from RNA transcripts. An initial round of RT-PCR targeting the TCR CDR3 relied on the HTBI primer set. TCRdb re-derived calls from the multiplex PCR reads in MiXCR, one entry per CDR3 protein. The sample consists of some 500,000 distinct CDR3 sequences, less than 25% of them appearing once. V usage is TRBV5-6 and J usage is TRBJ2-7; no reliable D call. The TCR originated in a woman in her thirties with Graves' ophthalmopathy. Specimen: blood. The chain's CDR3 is CVSSFGRTYEQYF. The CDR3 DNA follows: TGTGTCAGCAGCTTCGGCAGGACCTACGAGCAGTACTTC.